Here is one TCR beta chain with its context. This sample stems from a study of blood T cell repertoires in COVID-19. Study-level information: In each case, the material was cDNA or gDNA derived from T cells, B-cell-depleted T cells, or PBMCs.

V was cut by 4 bases and J by 1 base, with 13 bases left in between. CDR1 and CDR2 (germline): LGHNA, YNFKEQ. This CDR3 has 15 residues. Authors' data handling: Using reference gene primer amplification, nucleated cell counts were estimated. Repertoires were generated with immunoSEQ multiplex PCR, while TCRdb's copy carries only in-frame clones and drops some. Clone size and the V and J calls come from that table; the DNA yielded D and trimming. The data show 130,000 to 150,000 clones, around 84% seen once. The sequence derives from a human donor in a cohort sampled during active COVID-19. Sequencing was carried out using peripheral blood. The chain employs TRBV4-2 and TRBJ1-2; a possible D gene is TRBD1 (5 bases). CDR3 bases: TGTGCCAGCAGCCCCCAACCAGGGATTAACTATGGCTACACCTTC. Translated, it gives CASSPQPGINYGYTF.